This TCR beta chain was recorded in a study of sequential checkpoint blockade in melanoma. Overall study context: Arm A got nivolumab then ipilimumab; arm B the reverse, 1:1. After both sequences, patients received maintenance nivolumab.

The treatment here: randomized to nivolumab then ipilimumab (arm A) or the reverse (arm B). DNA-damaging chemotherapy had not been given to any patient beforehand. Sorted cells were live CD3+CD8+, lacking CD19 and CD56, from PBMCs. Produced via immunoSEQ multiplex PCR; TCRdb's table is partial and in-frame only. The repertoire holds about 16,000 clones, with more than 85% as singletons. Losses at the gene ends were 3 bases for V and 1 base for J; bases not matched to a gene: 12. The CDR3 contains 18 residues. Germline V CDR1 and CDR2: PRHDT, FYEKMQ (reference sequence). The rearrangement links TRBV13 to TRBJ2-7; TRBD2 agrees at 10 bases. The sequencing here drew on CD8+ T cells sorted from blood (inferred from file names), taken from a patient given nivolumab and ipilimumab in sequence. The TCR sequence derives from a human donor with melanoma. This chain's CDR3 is CASSFGRRTSGKSYEQYF. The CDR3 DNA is TGTGCCAGCAGCTTTGGACGACGAACTAGCGGGAAATCCTACGAGCAGTACTTC.